This T cell receptor beta chain was observed in a study of neoadjuvant anti-PD-1 for oral cavity cancer. Study at large: Patients mostly received three to four biweekly nivolumab doses at 3 mg/kg before surgery. Patients without progression received a fourth nivolumab dose around day 43, then surgical resection on days 50-56. Study outcomes and limitations: Pretreatment Treg/Th17 ratio correlated inversely with post-treatment tumor clonality.

Deletions cut 1 base from V and 2 bases from J, with 6 bases between. This CDR3 region has 14 residues. The germline CDR1 and CDR2 sequences are SGHTA and FQGNSA. About this clone: Its antigen is undetermined.

Clones were sequenced by immunoSEQ multiplex PCR, and TCRdb holds only the in-frame ones, with some missing. The data contain 55,000 to 75,000 clones, around 85% of them seen just once; the ten biggest clones take up just over 2.5%. The clonotype comes from a person between 40 and 85 years old with oral cavity squamous cell carcinoma. The sample here was PBMCs, taken before nivolumab (anti-PD-1) treatment. This sequence joins TRBV7-2 and TRBJ1-5; D unresolved. CDR3 loop: CASSLENGNQPQHF. The CDR3 region has the DNA TGTGCCAGCAGCTTAGAGAACGGCAATCAGCCCCAGCATTTT. The variable domain in full, with the rest retrieved from reference TRBV7-2 and TRBJ1-5, is GAGVSQSPSNKVTEKGKDVELRCDPISGHTALYWYRQSLGQGLEFLIYFQGNSAPDKSGLPSDRFSAERTGGSVSTLTIQRTQQEDSAVYLCASSLENGNQPQHFGDGTRLSIL.